Below are 11 T cell receptor beta chains sequenced from a single sample in a study of CD8 T cells in Susac syndrome. RNA amounts of about 0.45 to 1 ug underwent reverse transcription with random hexamers. TCRdb passed the immunoSEQ multiplex PCR reads through MiXCR, listing each CDR3 protein once. Here the sample spans 150,000 to 200,000 distinct CDR3 sequences, approximately 95% being singletons. Sequenced sample: CD4+ T cells from PBMCs. The receptors were gathered from a human donor with Susac syndrome.

The chain uses TRBV4-3 and TRBJ2-6; D unresolved. V shed 0 bases and J shed 6 bases, with 9 bases lying between them. The CDR3 extends over 15 amino acids. CDR1 is LGHNA and CDR2 is YSLEER in the germline V gene. CDR3 loop: CASSQDLTPANVLTF. Here the CDR3 DNA reads TGCGCCAGCAGCCAAGATCTGACCCCGGCCAACGTCCTGACTTTC.

This rearrangement joins TRBV18 to TRBJ1-1; D may be TRBD1 (6 bases). V was trimmed by 2 bases and J by 1 base, leaving 8 bases between them. This CDR3 spans 14 amino acids. Germline CDR1 and CDR2: KGHSH and LQKENI. CDR3 in amino acids: CASSPGQKNTEAFF. The CDR3 coding sequence is TGTGCCAGCTCACCAGGACAGAAGAACACTGAAGCTTTCTTT.

This clonotype has a single count. This chain uses TRBV29-1 with TRBJ1-4; no clear D gene. With 3 bases removed from V and 13 bases from J, the gap between germline ends came to 9 bases. CDR1 is SQVTM, CDR2 ANQGSEA, per germline. The CDR3 is 10 residues long. The CDR3 sequence is CSVDNGALFF. CDR3 bases: TGCAGCGTTGATAATGGAGCACTGTTTTTT. Full variable domain (outside the CDR3, taken from reference TRBV29-1 and TRBJ1-4): SAVISQKPSRDICQRGTSLTIQCQVDSQVTMMFWYRQQPGQSLTLIATANQGSEATYESGFVIDKFPISRPNLTFSTLTVSNMSPEDSSIYLCSVDNGALFFGSGTQLSVL.

A single count supports this clonotype. The chain employs TRBV6-5 and TRBJ1-2, with D unclear. Germline loops: CDR1 MNHEY, CDR2 SVGAGI. The CDR3 loop spans 15 amino acids. V dropped 4 bases and J dropped 0 bases, with 12 bases sitting between them. The CDR3 sequence: CASSSRSRANYGYTF. CDR3 bases: TGTGCCAGCAGTTCCCGGTCTCGAGCTAACTATGGCTACACCTTC.

V gene TRBV7-8 combines with J gene TRBJ2-5, with D maybe TRBD2 (6 bases). This CDR3 spans 15 amino acids. CDR1 SGHVS and CDR2 FQNEAQ come from the germline V gene. V was clipped by 6 bases and J by 8 bases, with 22 bases between them. This CDR3 is CASRPPSGLHLTQYF. The CDR3 coding sequence is TGTGCCAGCAGGCCCCCCTCGGGACTCCACCTTACCCAGTACTTC.

This clonotype has only a few counts. A read error may produce the germline difference seen at one junction end. The chain couples TRBV7-7 to TRBJ2-2; 8 bases agree with TRBD1. The CDR3 has 15 residues. Germline V lookup: CDR1 SSHAT, CDR2 FNYEAQ (reference sequence). As DNA, the CDR3 is TGTGCTAGCAGCCCCGGACAGGGGAACACCGGGGAGCTGTTTTTT. Translating gives CASSPGQGNTGELFF.

The chain joins TRBV12-3 or TRBV12-4 to TRBJ1-2, with a possible D match to TRBD1 (5 bases). Trimming cost V 3 bases and J 2 bases, with 7 bases left between them. The CDR3 extends over 13 amino acids. The CDR3 spells CASSFDRNYGYTF. The CDR3 DNA sequence: TGTGCCAGCAGTTTTGACAGAAACTATGGCTACACCTTC.

The chain has TRBV27 and TRBJ2-1; 7 nucleotides line up with TRBD1. The length of the CDR3 is 15 residues. The ends lost 6 bases at V and 8 bases at J; junction bases unmatched: 13. Germline V gene data show CDR1 as MNHEY and CDR2 as SMNVEV (reference sequence). DNA for the CDR3: TGTGCCAGCAGAACGACCTATGACAGGGCCGATGAGCAGTTCTTC. Amino acid sequence: CASRTTYDRADEQFF.

This chain connects TRBV29-1 to TRBJ1-1; D is uncertain. Trimming pared 7 bases from V and 2 bases from J, leaving 14 bases between. The germline V gene has CDR1 SQVTM and CDR2 ANQGSEA. This CDR3 region has 13 residues. CDR3 DNA sequence: TGCAGCGCCTCGCCGGAGTTAAACACTGAAGCTTTCTTT. This encodes CSASPELNTEAFF.

V and J are TRBV29-1 and TRBJ2-7; D not certain. V was trimmed by 4 bases and J by 0 bases, leaving 7 bases between them. Looked up from germline, CDR1 is SQVTM and CDR2 is ANQGSEA. CDR3 size: 12 residues. The CDR3 spells CSVVSSSYEQYF. The CDR3 DNA sequence: TGCAGCGTTGTTTCCTCCTCCTACGAGCAGTACTTC.

This chain connects TRBV9 to TRBJ2-3; the D is unclear. This CDR3 has 15 residues. Germline assignment: CDR1 SGDLS and CDR2 YYNGEE. V shed 4 bases and J shed 2 bases, with 14 bases lying between them. CDR3 sequence reads: CASSSAAYNTDTQYF. As DNA, the CDR3 is TGTGCCAGCAGCAGTGCCGCTTATAACACAGATACGCAGTATTTT.